The 12 T cell receptor beta chains listed next were all sequenced from one sample in a study of post-analysis software for immune sequencing data. The study, taken as a whole, reports: Controls showed lower frequencies than patients for five or six TRBV segments, and TRBV5-6, TRBV5-1 and TRBV20-1 were among these.

Sequencing libraries made from TCR beta cDNA carried unique molecular identifiers. TCRdb used MiXCR to reprocess the PCR reads, holding one entry per CDR3 protein. The table includes a few hundred thousand distinct CDR3 sequences, about 39% detected once. These receptors have no known antigen. Sequences were obtained from blood. The receptors were gathered from a girl aged 2-10 years with multiple sclerosis.

This clonotype was observed a handful of times. The chain recombines TRBV15 with TRBJ2-5, with D unclear. Germline CDR1 is LNHNV and CDR2 is YYDKDF (reference sequence). The CDR3 has 13 residues. Trimming cost V 2 bases and J 5 bases, with 9 bases left between them. This chain's CDR3 is CATSRFGGETQYF. The CDR3 bases are TGTGCCACCAGCAGATTCGGCGGCGAGACCCAGTACTTC.

This sequence joins TRBV7-2 and TRBJ2-3; 10 bases agree with TRBD2. CDR3 length: 17 residues. Germline V CDR1 and CDR2: SGHTA, FQGNSA. Trimming at V came to 5 bases and at J to 1 base, leaving 9 bases not matched to a gene. CDR3 sequence (DNA): TGTGCCAGCAGCCAAGTCCTAGCGGGAGCTGGCACAGATACGCAGTATTTT. Protein: CASSQVLAGAGTDTQYF. Full variable domain (outside the CDR3, taken from reference TRBV7-2 and TRBJ2-3): GAGVSQSPSNKVTEKGKDVELRCDPISGHTALYWYRQSLGQGLEFLIYFQGNSAPDKSGLPSDRFSAERTGGSVSTLTIQRTQQEDSAVYLCASSQVLAGAGTDTQYFGPGTRLTVL.

The chain has TRBV28 and TRBJ1-2; a possible D gene is TRBD1 (6 bases). The germline V and J ends were trimmed by 10 bases and 3 bases, with 12 bases remaining between them. Germline CDR1 and CDR2: MDHEN and SYDVKM. CDR3 size: 12 residues. The CDR3 sequence: CATYRADYGYTF. CDR3 DNA: TGTGCCACGTACAGGGCGGACTATGGCTACACCTTC.

V is TRBV28 and J is TRBJ1-2; D remains unclear. With 6 bases removed from V and 6 bases from J, the gap between germline ends came to 17 bases. Germline CDR1 is MDHEN and CDR2 is SYDVKM. This CDR3 spans 14 amino acids. The CDR3 region is CASSTAFGVDGYTF. Here the CDR3 DNA reads TGTGCCAGCAGCACAGCCTTCGGGGTGGATGGCTACACCTTC.

This clonotype was seen a few times. The chain employs TRBV5-1 and TRBJ2-1; no clear D. Germline V gives CDR1 SGHRS, CDR2 YFSETQ. With 1 base removed from V and 2 bases from J, the gap between germline ends came to 13 bases. The CDR3 spans 16 residues. CDR3 nucleotide sequence: TGCGCCAGCAGCTTGCACCAAAAAGGGCCCTACAATGAGCAGTTCTTC. It codes for CASSLHQKGPYNEQFF.

This clonotype was seen a handful of times. The chain uses TRBV15 and TRBJ2-3; D is ambiguous. Trimming stripped 7 bases from V and 4 bases from J, with 12 bases between. From germline, CDR1 is LNHNV and CDR2 YYDKDF (reference sequence). The CDR3 is 13 amino acids. DNA of the CDR3: TGTGCCACCAAAACCGGTCTCGCAGATACGCAGTATTTT. Protein product: CATKTGLADTQYF.

The rearrangement uses TRBV20-1 and TRBJ2-1, with D maybe TRBD2 (6 bases). V was cut by 5 bases and J by 8 bases, with 19 bases left in between. The CDR3 runs 14 residues. In germline, CDR1 is DFQATT, CDR2 SNEGSKA (reference sequence). For the CDR3, the DNA is TGCAGTGCTGACGGACCCCAACTAGCCCATGAGCAGTTCTTC. As protein: CSADGPQLAHEQFF.

This clonotype was observed a handful of times. The chain couples TRBV29-1 to TRBJ2-3; the D gene is possibly TRBD1 (6 bases). The CDR3 is 12 amino acids. CDR1 is SQVTM, CDR2 ANQGSEA, per germline. V shed 7 bases and J shed 4 bases, with 12 bases lying between them. This CDR3 is CSADEGADTQYF. CDR3 nucleotide sequence: TGCAGCGCCGACGAGGGGGCAGATACGCAGTATTTT.

This chain connects TRBV6-1 to TRBJ1-2, with D possibly matching TRBD1 (5 bases). The length of the CDR3 is 15 residues. Germline V lookup: CDR1 MNHNS, CDR2 SASEGT. Trimming cost V 0 bases and J 2 bases, with 10 bases left between them. CDR3 residues: CASSEAPGGNYGYTF. The CDR3 DNA reads TGTGCCAGCAGTGAAGCGCCGGGGGGAAACTATGGCTACACCTTC.

This clonotype was detected only once. DNA for the CDR3: TGTGCCAGCAGCTTAAGGGCAGGTTGGAGTTACGAGCAGTACTTC. The encoded protein is CASSLRAGWSYEQYF. This chain uses TRBV7-2 with TRBJ2-7, with D uncertain. CDR1 and CDR2 (germline): SGHTA, FQGNSA. V dropped 2 bases and J dropped 4 bases, with 15 bases sitting between them. The CDR3 spans 15 residues.

J is TRBJ2-5 and V is TRBV20-1, with 9 bases matching TRBD2. CDR1 is DFQATT, CDR2 SNEGSKA, per germline (reference sequence). The CDR3 covers 15 residues. V dropped 1 base and J dropped 5; count of bases not matched to a gene: 8. The CDR3 is CSARATGTSMETQYF. DNA for the CDR3: TGCAGTGCTAGAGCAACCGGGACTAGCATGGAGACCCAGTACTTC.

This rearrangement joins TRBV7-9 to TRBJ1-1; perhaps TRBD1 as D (5 bases). The CDR3 is 14 amino acids. CDR1 SEHNR and CDR2 FQNEAQ come from the germline V gene (reference sequence). V was shortened by 2 bases and J by 11 bases, with 18 bases between the two germline ends. The CDR3 nucleotides read TGTGCCAGCAGCTTACAGGGACCCTTAGCCGGGGCTTTCTTT. It is translated as CASSLQGPLAGAFF.